Each of the 30 T cell receptor beta chains below was sequenced from the same sample in a study of blood T cell repertoires in COVID-19. Profiling relied on immunoSEQ multiplex PCR, and the TCRdb table lists in-frame clones only, not all of them. This sample has hundreds of thousands of clones, with more than 75% found just once. Material for sequencing was PBMCs or T cells enriched from blood (not recorded which). The source of these receptors is a woman aged 60-70 years in a cohort exposed to, infected with or recovered from COVID-19 (not recorded which).

The chain is built from TRBV27 and TRBJ2-2; 13 bases map to TRBD2. The J segment lost 5 bases and the V segment lost 6 bases, leaving 6 bases of the junction unmatched. This CDR3 comprises 16 residues. The V gene's germline CDR1 is MNHEY and CDR2 SMNVEV (reference sequence). The CDR3 region has the DNA TGTGCCAGCAGGATGGGACTAGCGGGATATACCGGGGAGCTGTTTTTT. The encoded protein is CASRMGLAGYTGELFF.

V and J are TRBV5-4 and TRBJ2-2; a weak D match, TRBD2 (5 bases). The germline CDR1 and CDR2 sequences are SGHNT and YYREEE (reference sequence). V gave up 4 bases and J gave up 1 base, with 11 bases separating them. CDR3 length: 15 amino acids. The CDR3 loop is CASSVGLQNTGELFF. As DNA, the CDR3 is TGTGCCAGCAGCGTCGGACTCCAGAACACCGGGGAGCTGTTTTTT. Filled out from reference TRBV5-4 and TRBJ2-2, the complete variable domain reads ETGVTQSPTHLIKTRGQQVTLRCSSQSGHNTVSWYQQALGQGPQFIFQYYREEENGRGNFPPRFSGLQFPNYSSELNVNALELDDSALYLCASSVGLQNTGELFFGEGSRLTVL.

This clone was seen a few times. The CDR3 nucleotides read TGTGCCAGCAGCTTAATTCCGGGACAGGGGACTGAAGCTTTCTTT. Protein sequence: CASSLIPGQGTEAFF. The chain uses TRBV7-2 and TRBJ1-1; 10 nucleotides line up with TRBD1. With V trimmed by 2 bases and J by 5 bases, 5 bases remained unmatched. This CDR3 contains 15 residues. The germline V gene has CDR1 SGHTA and CDR2 FQGNSA.

For the CDR3, the DNA is TGTGCCAGCAGCTTAGTGCCGACAGGAACCATTAATAATTCACCCCTCCACTTT. Translating it yields CASSLVPTGTINNSPLHF. The chain is built from TRBV7-8 and TRBJ1-6; a weak D match, TRBD1 (6 bases). The CDR3 has 18 amino acids. CDR1 is SGHVS and CDR2 is FQNEAQ in the germline V gene. Trimming pared 1 base from V and 5 bases from J, leaving 18 bases between.

V usage is TRBV5-1 and J usage is TRBJ2-3; TRBD1 might be the D (6 bases). The V gene's germline CDR1 is SGHRS and CDR2 YFSETQ. The V and J ends lost 6 bases and 2 bases respectively, with 13 bases between them. The CDR3 sequence is 14 residues long. The CDR3 DNA sequence: TGCGCCAGCATGACAACAGGGTTCACAGATACGCAGTATTTT. Protein sequence: CASMTTGFTDTQYF.

The J gene is TRBJ1-6, the V gene TRBV7-2, with TRBD1 as a possible D gene (6 bases). Germline loops: CDR1 SGHTA, CDR2 FQGNSA. Trimming took 5 bases from V and 5 from J, leaving 16 bases between them. The CDR3 sequence is 16 residues long. The CDR3 region has the DNA TGTGCCAGCAGCCCGGGGGAGGGGGTCAATAATTCACCCCTCCACTTT. This translates into CASSPGEGVNNSPLHF. The full variable domain, completed using reference TRBV7-2 and TRBJ1-6, is GAGVSQSPSNKVTEKGKDVELRCDPISGHTALYWYRQSLGQGLEFLIYFQGNSAPDKSGLPSDRFSAERTGGSVSTLTIQRTQQEDSAVYLCASSPGEGVNNSPLHFGNGTRLTVT.

This clone was detected only a few times. This rearrangement joins TRBV19 to TRBJ1-1; unclear D gene. Germline V gene data show CDR1 as LNHDA and CDR2 as SQIVND (reference sequence). V lost 3 bases, J lost 1 base, and 9 bases lay in between. The CDR3 has 14 residues. CDR3 region: CASSITAWNTEAFF. The CDR3 DNA reads as TGTGCCAGTAGTATCACAGCCTGGAACACTGAAGCTTTCTTT.

The chain couples TRBV12-3 or TRBV12-4 to TRBJ2-1; D possibly corresponds to TRBD2 (6 bases). Trimming removed 6 bases at V and 8 bases at J, with 8 bases between. The CDR3 has 11 residues. The CDR3 is CASRGGDEQFF. The DNA of the CDR3 is TGTGCCAGCAGGGGCGGGGATGAGCAGTTCTTC.

This clone was counted a few times. V usage is TRBV28 and J usage is TRBJ1-6; no clear D. Germline loops: CDR1 MDHEN, CDR2 SYDVKM. CDR3 length: 13 residues. V was shortened by 7 bases and J by 8 bases, with 12 bases between the two germline ends. CDR3: CASTPLVYSPLHF. Here the CDR3 DNA reads TGTGCCAGCACCCCCTTAGTCTATTCACCCCTCCACTTT.

The chain is built from TRBV28 and TRBJ2-6, with TRBD1 as a possible D gene (5 bases). The CDR3 extends over 17 amino acids. Germline V CDR1 and CDR2: MDHEN, SYDVKM. Trimming stripped 3 bases from V and 0 bases from J, with 12 bases between. CDR3 coding DNA: TGTGCCAGCAGTTTTGGCGACAGACTCTCTGGGGCCAACGTCCTGACTTTC. Translating gives CASSFGDRLSGANVLTF.

The chain recombines TRBV9 with TRBJ2-3; D gene uncertain. The CDR3 contains 15 residues. The V end was cut by 0 bases, the J end by 4 bases, with 12 bases between. The germline V gene encodes CDR1 SGDLS and CDR2 YYNGEE. The CDR3 DNA reads TGTGCCAGCAGCGTAGCCGATCGGTTTCCAGATACGCAGTATTTT. Protein sequence: CASSVADRFPDTQYF.

J is TRBJ1-2 and V is TRBV30; no clear D gene. Germline CDR1 is GTSNPN and CDR2 is SVGIG (reference sequence). The CDR3 has 13 amino acids. Between the trimmed V and J ends, which lost 1 base and 8 bases, there was a span of 14 bases. Here the CDR3 DNA reads TGTGCCTGGAGTGGAAGTCTAAACCAAGGCTACACCTTC. Residues: CAWSGSLNQGYTF. Full variable domain (rest looked up from reference TRBV30 and TRBJ1-2): SQTIHQWPATLVQPVGSPLSLECTVEGTSNPNLYWYRQAAGRGLQLLFYSVGIGQISSEVPQNLSASRPQDRQFILSSKKLLLSDSGFYLCAWSGSLNQGYTFGSGTRLTVV.

The gene calls are TRBV2 and TRBJ1-2, with a weak D call TRBD1 (6 bases). V was pared by 8 bases and J by 1 base, with 14 bases between. The CDR3 is 14 residues long. CDR1 and CDR2 from the germline V gene are SNHLY and FYNNEI. The CDR3 nucleotides read TGTGCCAGCGATTACAGGGCTTTTAACTATGGCTACACCTTC. Its protein is CASDYRAFNYGYTF.

The rearrangement uses TRBV7-2 and TRBJ2-1; TRBD2 aligns across 8 bases. CDR3 length: 14 amino acids. CDR1 and CDR2 (germline): SGHTA, FQGNSA. Trimming took 4 bases from V and 3 from J; bases not matched to a gene: 2. CDR3 in amino acids: CASSSGLDYNEQFF. The CDR3 region has the DNA TGTGCCAGCAGCTCGGGACTAGACTACAATGAGCAGTTCTTC.

CDR3 sequence: CASSVGPLANQPQHF. In DNA, the CDR3 is TGTGCCAGCAGCGTAGGTCCCCTAGCGAATCAGCCCCAGCATTTT. The J gene is TRBJ1-5, the V gene TRBV9; D not resolved. This CDR3 is built from 15 residues. The germline CDR1 and CDR2 sequences are SGDLS and YYNGEE. The germline V and J ends were trimmed by 0 bases and 4 bases, with 11 bases remaining between them.

The V and J genes are TRBV12-1 and TRBJ2-1; whether TRBD1, the table's D call, matches the DNA was not checked. TRBV12-1 is a pseudogene. The CDR3 totals 16 residues. The CDR3 is CASSHLLRDSYNEQFF. As DNA, the CDR3 is TGTGCCAGCAGCCACCTACTCCGGGACAGTTACAATGAGCAGTTCTTC.

The rearrangement links TRBV28 to TRBJ2-3; TRBD2 might be the D (6 bases). Germline V gene lookup returns CDR1 MDHEN and CDR2 SYDVKM. With 5 bases removed from V and 2 bases from J, the gap between germline ends came to 20 bases. This CDR3 comprises 17 residues. CDR3 sequence (DNA): TGTGCCAGCAGTCCCCCATGGGGGGAGAGGGACACAGATACGCAGTATTTT. The encoded protein is CASSPPWGERDTDTQYF.

The J gene is TRBJ1-2, the V gene TRBV12-3 or TRBV12-4; D gene ambiguous. The germline V and J ends were trimmed by 8 bases and 5 bases, with 12 bases remaining between them. This CDR3 comprises 12 residues. CDR3 loop: CASSFAEYGYTF. The CDR3 DNA sequence: TGTGCCAGCTCGTTTGCCGAGTATGGCTACACCTTC.

J is TRBJ2-2 and V is TRBV7-9; TRBD1 matches 7 bases. Germline CDR1 SEHNR, CDR2 FQNEAQ (reference sequence). The junction had 15 bases not matched to a gene; V was cut back by 4 bases and J by 7 bases. This CDR3 contains 17 residues. The CDR3 DNA sequence: TGTGCCAGCAGCTCGTCGCAAGGGGGCGTTCTTGGCGGGGAGCTGTTTTTT. It translates to CASSSSQGGVLGGELFF.

This clone was observed a single time. The gene calls are TRBV19 and TRBJ2-1; D unclear. With 0 bases removed from V and 6 bases from J, the gap between germline ends came to 9 bases. CDR3 length: 14 amino acids. Germline loops: CDR1 LNHDA, CDR2 SQIVND (reference sequence). DNA for the CDR3: TGTGCCAGTAGTATAGATCAGGTTTTCAATGAGCAGTTCTTC. Translation gives CASSIDQVFNEQFF. Filled out from reference TRBV19 and TRBJ2-1, the complete variable domain reads DGGITQSPKYLFRKEGQNVTLSCEQNLNHDAMYWYRQDPGQGLRLIYYSQIVNDFQKGDIAEGYSVSREKKESFPLTVTSAQKNPTAFYLCASSIDQVFNEQFFGPGTRLTVL.

In its sample, this clone was seen once. V gene TRBV6-6 combines with J gene TRBJ2-1; possibly TRBD1 for D (6 bases). The CDR3 runs to 15 residues. Per germline, CDR1 MNHNY and CDR2 SVGAGI (reference sequence). Trimming stripped 7 bases from V and 4 bases from J, with 17 bases between. The CDR3, as DNA: TGTGCCAGCACCTCAGGGGACGACCTGTACAATGAGCAGTTCTTC. Its protein is CASTSGDDLYNEQFF.

V is TRBV15 and J is TRBJ1-6; D is uncertain. This CDR3 region has 14 residues. Trimming took 0 bases from V and 8 from J, leaving 8 bases between them. From germline, CDR1 is LNHNV and CDR2 YYDKDF (reference sequence). The CDR3 spells CATSRDPEDSPLHF. The CDR3 nucleotides read TGTGCCACCAGCAGAGATCCGGAGGATTCACCCCTCCACTTT.

The J gene is TRBJ2-7, the V gene TRBV25-1, with D perhaps matching TRBD2 (6 bases). The CDR3 totals 15 residues. Trimming removed 7 bases from V and 0 bases from J, with 16 bases in between. Germline CDR1 MGHDK, CDR2 SYGVNS. In nucleotides, the CDR3 is TGTGCCAGCATAGGCGGGGCATCCTCCTCCTACGAGCAGTACTTC. Amino acid sequence: CASIGGASSSYEQYF.

This clone was counted a few times. V is TRBV12-3 or TRBV12-4 and J is TRBJ2-7, with TRBD2 as a possible D gene (6 bases). The CDR3 extends over 12 amino acids. Trimming left V 3 bases short and J 6 bases short, with 9 bases between. This CDR3 reads CASSLEGSEQYF. The CDR3, as DNA: TGTGCCAGCAGTTTGGAGGGTTCCGAGCAGTACTTC.

To note about this clone: The sample contains more than one DNA sequence encoding this CDR3. The V and J genes are TRBV12-3 or TRBV12-4 and TRBJ2-1; maybe TRBD2 (6 bases). The CDR3 totals 13 residues. V lost 8 bases and J lost 4, with 12 bases in between. Here the CDR3 DNA reads TGTGCCAGCCGAGGGCGGGGATACAATGAGCAGTTCTTC. Translation: CASRGRGYNEQFF.

The V call is TRBV28, the J call TRBJ1-5; 7 bases are a match to TRBD1. CDR1 and CDR2 from the germline V gene are MDHEN and SYDVKM. Germline trimming cut 4 bases from V and 0 bases from J; bases unmatched to any gene: 3. This CDR3 is 15 amino acids long. The CDR3 spells CASSSGQFSNQPQHF. The CDR3 DNA reads TGTGCCAGCAGTTCGGGACAGTTTAGCAATCAGCCCCAGCATTTT.

The chain links TRBV15 to TRBJ2-3; no reliable D call. Germline lookup yields CDR1 LNHNV and CDR2 YYDKDF (reference sequence). V gave up 8 bases and J gave up 0 bases, with 15 bases separating them. This CDR3 has 15 residues. The CDR3 bases are TGTGCCACCCGAAGGCCGGCGGCTAGCACAGATACGCAGTATTTT. Translation: CATRRPAASTDTQYF. Combining the CDR3 with reference TRBV15 and TRBJ2-3 gives the whole variable domain DAMVIQNPRYQVTQFGKPVTLSCSQTLNHNVMYWYQQKSSQAPKLLFHYYDKDFNNEADTPDNFQSRRPNTSFCFLDIRSPGLGDTAMYLCATRRPAASTDTQYFGPGTRLTVL.

The chain recombines TRBV30 with TRBJ2-1; TRBD2 matches at 9 bases. V lost 2 bases to trimming and J lost 2 bases; unmatched junction nucleotides: 4. This CDR3 has 15 amino acids. Per germline, CDR1 GTSNPN and CDR2 SVGIG (reference sequence). CDR3 DNA sequence: TGTGCCTGGAGTCCTATAGCGGGAGCCTACAATGAGCAGTTCTTC. Translated: CAWSPIAGAYNEQFF. The full variable domain, completed using reference TRBV30 and TRBJ2-1, is SQTIHQWPATLVQPVGSPLSLECTVEGTSNPNLYWYRQAAGRGLQLLFYSVGIGQISSEVPQNLSASRPQDRQFILSSKKLLLSDSGFYLCAWSPIAGAYNEQFFGPGTRLTVL.

The CDR3: CASSRLADSYNEQFF. The CDR3 DNA follows: TGTGCCAGCTCCAGACTAGCGGACTCCTACAATGAGCAGTTCTTC. The chain combines TRBV2 with TRBJ2-1; 9 nucleotides line up with TRBD2. CDR1 and CDR2 (germline): SNHLY, FYNNEI. This CDR3 has 15 residues. The V segment lost 8 bases and the J segment 0 bases; nucleotides outside the gene matches: 5.

The gene calls are TRBV5-4 and TRBJ1-1; TRBD1 matches 9 bases. Germline trimming cut 4 bases from V and 5 bases from J; bases unmatched to any gene: 9. The germline gives CDR1 SGHNT, CDR2 YYREEE (reference sequence). CDR3 length equals 15 residues. The CDR3 nucleotides are TGTGCCAGCAGCACGCCGGGACAGGGTAATACTGAAGCTTTCTTT. It specifies CASSTPGQGNTEAFF.